One sample yielded the 20 T cell receptor beta chains listed below, sequenced in a study of shared clonotypes between healthy human individuals. CD8 cells classed as naive were CD45RO-negative and positively selected for CCR7, excluding terminally differentiated effector memory CD45RA+ cells. Data came from immunoSEQ multiplex PCR; TCRdb stores just in-frame clones and leaves some out. The data contain roughly 2 million clones, approximately 94% of them singletons. The sequencing sample was made of naive CD8+ T cells sorted from blood. All receptors come from a young man in good health.

V usage is TRBV5-6 and J usage is TRBJ2-7; D possibly matches TRBD1 or TRBD2 (6 bases each). The CDR3 length is 14 residues. The V and J ends lost 3 bases and 0 bases respectively, with 10 bases between them. CDR1 and CDR2 from the germline V gene are SGHDT and YYEEEE. CDR3 sequence reads: CASSWEDSSYEQYF. The CDR3 region has the DNA TGTGCCAGCAGCTGGGAGGACAGCTCCTACGAGCAGTACTTC. Full variable domain (missing parts from reference TRBV5-6 and TRBJ2-7): DAGVTQSPTHLIKTRGQQVTLRCSPKSGHDTVSWYQQALGQGPQFIFQYYEEEERQRGNFPDRFSGHQFPNYSSELNVNALLLGDSALYLCASSWEDSSYEQYFGPGTRLTVT.

This clone was seen just once. The chain uses TRBV9 and TRBJ2-1; unclear D gene. Germline V gives CDR1 SGDLS, CDR2 YYNGEE. The CDR3 contains 12 residues. Trimming shortened V by 0 bases and J by 9 bases, and 7 bases separated the two germline ends. CDR3 in DNA: TGTGCCAGCAGCGTAGTTTTTTCTGAGCAGTTCTTC. It encodes CASSVVFSEQFF.

This chain joins TRBV2 and TRBJ1-1; D remains ambiguous. Between the trimmed V and J ends, which lost 4 bases and 1 base, there was a span of 10 bases. CDR3 length: 14 amino acids. Germline V gene sequence: CDR1 SNHLY, CDR2 FYNNEI. The CDR3, as DNA: TGTGCCAGCAGTGTTGAGGCAGGGAACACTGAAGCTTTCTTT. It translates to CASSVEAGNTEAFF.

This clone was observed once. The same CDR3 can be traced to other DNA sequences in this sample. The V call is TRBV28, the J call TRBJ2-2; D unresolved. The CDR3 contains 10 residues. Germline V gene sequence: CDR1 MDHEN, CDR2 SYDVKM. V gave up 4 bases and J gave up 6 bases, with 0 bases separating them. The chain's CDR3 is CASSSGELFF. DNA of the CDR3: TGTGCCAGCAGTTCCGGGGAGCTGTTTTTT.

The CDR3 DNA reads as TGCGCCAGCAGCCAAGTGCGGGGGCAAATCGAGACCCAGTACTTC. This translates into CASSQVRGQIETQYF. The chain carries TRBV4-1 and TRBJ2-5, with D possibly TRBD2 on 7 matching bases. The ends were cut back, 1 base at V and 5 bases at J, with 14 bases in the middle. Germline V lookup: CDR1 MGHRA, CDR2 YSYEKL. This CDR3 is built from 15 residues.

The chain joins TRBV27 to TRBJ1-3, with unresolved D. Trimming stripped 4 bases from V and 4 bases from J, with 8 bases between. CDR1 MNHEY and CDR2 SMNVEV come from the germline V gene (reference sequence). CDR3 length: 13 residues. CDR3 protein: CASSSSVGNTIYF. The CDR3 DNA reads TGTGCCAGCAGTTCCTCGGTCGGAAACACCATATATTTT.

The sample holds one count of this clone. This chain uses TRBV9 with TRBJ1-2; 11 bases agree with TRBD1. In germline, CDR1 is SGDLS, CDR2 YYNGEE. V shed 0 bases and J 7 bases; nucleotides not matched to a gene: 5. The CDR3 runs 15 residues. CDR3 nucleotides: TGTGCCAGCAGCGTAGATGGGACAGGGGGGAGTGGCTACACCTTC. Residues: CASSVDGTGGSGYTF.

V gene TRBV9 combines with J gene TRBJ2-1; the D gene is possibly TRBD1 (6 bases). The CDR3 contains 14 residues. V lost 3 bases to trimming and J lost 5 bases, with 12 bases between them. Germline V gene data show CDR1 as SGDLS and CDR2 as YYNGEE. The CDR3 region is CASSAWDIDNEQFF. The CDR3 DNA reads as TGTGCCAGCAGCGCGTGGGACATTGACAATGAGCAGTTCTTC.

The rearrangement uses TRBV5-1 and TRBJ2-6; a weak D match, TRBD1 (6 bases). Looked up from germline, CDR1 is SGHRS and CDR2 is YFSETQ. The CDR3 runs 19 residues. Between the trimmed V and J ends, which lost 0 bases and 4 bases, there was a span of 20 bases. The DNA of the CDR3 is TGCGCCAGCAGCTTGGTACCGGACAGCGTCTGGGGCGGGGCCAACGTCCTGACTTTC. Amino acid sequence: CASSLVPDSVWGGANVLTF.

The gene calls are TRBV5-6 and TRBJ2-1; TRBD2 matches 8 bases. The length of the CDR3 is 16 residues. V shed 3 bases, J shed 0 bases, and the junction held 5 bases outside the gene matches. Germline V gives CDR1 SGHDT, CDR2 YYEEEE. CDR3 nucleotide sequence: TGTGCCAGCAGCTCCACGGGGGGGAGCTCCTACAATGAGCAGTTCTTC. It yields the protein CASSSTGGSSYNEQFF.

The rearrangement joins TRBV6-1 to TRBJ2-7; 8 bases agree with TRBD2. The J segment lost 4 bases and the V segment lost 3 bases, leaving 5 bases of the junction unmatched. Germline V gene data show CDR1 as MNHNS and CDR2 as SASEGT. The CDR3 loop spans 14 amino acids. The CDR3 region is CASSDPSGGYEQYF. The CDR3 DNA reads as TGTGCCAGCAGTGATCCCAGCGGGGGATACGAGCAGTACTTC.

This clone was seen only once. Other nucleotide sequences from this sample produce the same CDR3. The chain uses TRBV7-9 and TRBJ2-1; D may match TRBD1 or TRBD2 (5 bases each). The CDR3 has 12 residues. The germline V gene has CDR1 SEHNR and CDR2 FQNEAQ (reference sequence). Trimming took off 4 bases at V and 7 bases at J, with 8 bases between the two ends. CDR3 in DNA: TGTGCCAGCAGCTCGGGACCTAATGAGCAGTTCTTC. This translates into CASSSGPNEQFF.

CDR3: CASSLQGLPIYGYTF. CDR3 DNA sequence: TGTGCCAGCAGTTTACAGGGGCTACCTATCTATGGCTACACCTTC. The rearrangement uses TRBV27 and TRBJ1-2, with D tentatively TRBD1 (6 bases). V lost 2 bases, J lost 4 bases, and 14 bases lay in between. The CDR3 sequence is 15 residues long. The germline gives CDR1 MNHEY, CDR2 SMNVEV (reference sequence).

V is TRBV11-2 and J is TRBJ1-1; 11 bases line up with TRBD1. This CDR3 is 17 amino acids long. The germline V gene has CDR1 SGHAT and CDR2 FQNNGV. With 5 bases clipped from V and 6 bases from J, the junction kept 14 bases outside the gene matches. CDR3 region: CASSGDRGWSVSAEAFF. The CDR3 DNA reads TGTGCCAGCAGCGGGGACAGGGGGTGGTCAGTGAGTGCTGAAGCTTTCTTT.

Regarding this clone: This same CDR3 is encoded by further DNA sequences in the sample. This chain links TRBV28 with TRBJ1-1; D perhaps matches TRBD1 (6 bases). Trimming pared 2 bases from V and 6 bases from J, leaving 7 bases between. CDR1 and CDR2 from the germline V gene are MDHEN and SYDVKM. The CDR3 is 12 residues long. The CDR3 loop reads CASSLGGPEAFF. The CDR3 nucleotides are TGTGCCAGCAGTTTAGGGGGCCCTGAAGCTTTCTTT.

V and J are TRBV2 and TRBJ2-5; tentative D call: TRBD2 (6 bases). Trimming took off 3 bases at V and 5 bases at J, with 13 bases between the two ends. This CDR3 is built from 14 residues. Germline loops: CDR1 SNHLY, CDR2 FYNNEI. CDR3 amino acids: CASSDVGGGETQYF. In DNA, the CDR3 is TGTGCCAGCAGTGATGTGGGAGGAGGGGAGACCCAGTACTTC.

Remarks on this clone: The same CDR3 is also encoded by other DNA sequences in this sample. The rearrangement joins TRBV18 to TRBJ2-7, with TRBD1 matching 7 bases. J lost 4 bases, V lost 3 bases, and 3 bases had no gene match. Germline V gene sequence: CDR1 KGHSH, CDR2 LQKENI. The CDR3 is made up of 13 amino acids. CDR3 bases: TGTGCCAGCTCACCGGGCAGGGGGTACGAGCAGTACTTC. This encodes CASSPGRGYEQYF.

About this clone: The same CDR3 arises from other DNA sequences in this sample as well. The chain links TRBV7-9 to TRBJ2-7, with 10 bases aligning to TRBD2. This CDR3 spans 15 amino acids. Trimming took 5 bases from V and 0 from J; bases not matched to a gene: 4. Germline CDR1 SEHNR, CDR2 FQNEAQ (reference sequence). The CDR3 loop is CASSLSGGDSYEQYF. CDR3 in DNA: TGTGCCAGCAGCCTCAGCGGGGGGGACTCCTACGAGCAGTACTTC.

V is TRBV11-3 and J is TRBJ2-7; 7 bases fit TRBD1. In germline, CDR1 is SGHNT, CDR2 YENEEA. J gave up 5 bases and V 5 bases, and 6 bases lay outside the gene matches. The CDR3 runs 13 residues. As DNA, the CDR3 is TGTGCCAGCAGCCGCGACAGGGACCACGAGCAGTACTTC. Residues: CASSRDRDHEQYF.

This sequence joins TRBV19 and TRBJ2-7; D is possibly TRBD1 (6 bases). CDR1 is LNHDA, CDR2 SQIVND, per germline (reference sequence). CDR3 size: 12 residues. V was clipped by 10 bases and J by 2 bases, with 12 bases between them. The CDR3 protein is CATSTGPYEQYF. CDR3 sequence (DNA): TGTGCCACCTCGACAGGTCCCTACGAGCAGTACTTC.